The clone carrying this T cell receptor (beta chain) appeared once. As yet, its antigen is unknown. TCRdb keeps only in-frame clones here, not all; method: immunoSEQ multiplex PCR. The sample lists some 100,000 clones, roughly 87% seen once, with about 5.2% in the top ten. The record originates from a study of T cell responses to AZD1222 COVID-19 vaccine. Study-level points and caveats: Unmutated variant regions are reportedly the target of nearly half of TCRs that are spike-specific.

V lost 0 bases to trimming and J lost 2 bases, with 16 bases between them. This CDR3 spans 17 amino acids. Germline CDR1 MNHEY, CDR2 SMNVEV (reference sequence). This clonotype was obtained from an adult in good health. The chain has TRBV27 and TRBJ2-5; D call uncertain. The sequencing used peripheral blood, collected on day 0 of AZD1222 vaccination. This CDR3 reads CASSLSWAPIGQETQYF. The CDR3 coding sequence is TGTGCCAGCAGTTTATCATGGGCCCCGATAGGGCAAGAGACCCAGTACTTC.